This T cell receptor (beta chain) was identified during a study of blood T cell repertoires in COVID-19. Original analysis: Researchers report that nucleated cell counts were estimated from reference gene primer amplification. The assay was immunoSEQ multiplex PCR, and TCRdb's table has in-frame clones only and misses some. The D gene and trimming were derived from the DNA, and the V and J assignments and clone size from that table. The sample has about 22,000 clones, roughly nine tenths seen once. Germline CDR1 is SQVTM and CDR2 is ANQGSEA. V dropped 5 bases and J dropped 2; count of bases not matched to a gene: 12. This CDR3 region has 16 residues.

The TCR sequence derives from a man aged 65 to 79 with COVID-19, enrolled during active disease. The sequencing input was peripheral blood. The V gene is TRBV29-1, the J gene TRBJ2-7, with 10 bases aligning to TRBD2. The CDR3, as DNA: TGCAGCGTTCTAACCTCCGGGACTAGCGTTCCCTACGAGCAGTACTTC. As protein: CSVLTSGTSVPYEQYF.